This section outlines one T cell receptor (beta chain) sequence together with its context. Antigen unknown. The data are from a study of Ad26.COV2.S vaccination and SARS-CoV-2 variants. Whole-study findings and limits: Vaccinees showed greater spike-specific TCR breadth than placebo recipients. Substantial post-vaccination breadth of spike-specific CD8+ and CD4+ T cell responses was reported.

Some clones are missing from TCRdb's copy, which holds only in-frame ones; the method was immunoSEQ multiplex PCR. The table has 290,000 or so clones, about 87% seen once. Treatment indicated: around 19 received Ad26.COV2.S at low or high dose, single or two shots; a few received placebo; per-sample allocation not given. Day 63 after the first vaccine or placebo injection was the time point for sampling. The ends were cut back, 3 bases at V and 1 base at J, with 11 bases in the middle. The CDR3 has 14 amino acids. Germline assignment: CDR1 DFQATT and CDR2 SNEGSKA (reference sequence). This clonotype was obtained from a person between 18 and 65 years old who received the Ad26.COV2.S COVID-19 vaccine or a placebo. The chain is built from TRBV20-1 and TRBJ2-3, with D perhaps given as TRBD1 or TRBD2 (5 bases each). Source: peripheral blood, taken in a trial of Ad26.COV2.S vaccine versus placebo. CDR3 loop: CSASRDDRTDTQYF. CDR3 coding DNA: TGCAGTGCTAGTAGGGACGACCGCACAGATACGCAGTATTTT.